These T cell receptor beta chains were read from a single sample in a study of shared clonotypes between healthy human individuals. Here immunoSEQ multiplex PCR was the method, and the copy in TCRdb shows in-frame clones only, minus some. The sample has under 650,000 clones, about 95% seen once; the top ten hold about 0.064%. The sample comprised naive CD4+ T cells sorted from blood. These receptors were obtained from a woman under 40 in good health. The CDR3 runs from the conserved cysteine through the conserved F or W. Each record gives: J gene, V gene, CDR3 protein.

TRBJ2-2,TRBV4-3,CASSQAGGRASGELFF
TRBJ2-7,TRBV5-1,CASSFLDTLYVLEQYF
TRBJ2-1,TRBV29-1,CSAGTAINNEQFF
TRBJ1-5,TRBV10-2,CASRGQINQPQHF
TRBJ1-4,TRBV15,CATSRDPRATNEKLFF
TRBJ2-1,TRBV4-2,CASSRPGAEANEQFF
TRBJ1-2,TRBV27,CATVMKGAYGYTF
.,TRBV28,CASSTEFPYEQYF
TRBJ2-1,TRBV29-1,CSVDGGRAVGNEQFF
TRBJ1-3,TRBV5-6,CASRGQGAYTIYF
TRBJ2-7,TRBV14,CASSRQIGQGYEQYF
TRBJ2-1,TRBV18,CASSLSGRGDNEQFF
TRBJ2-3,TRBV18,CASSPSGGFDTQYF
TRBJ1-4,TRBV4-1,CASSQGVFVPTNEKLFF
TRBJ1-1,TRBV7-2,CASSFSRMNTEAFF
TRBJ2-1,TRBV5-1,CASNGVNSYNEQFF
TRBJ2-7,TRBV5-1,CASSPDRATYEQYF
TRBJ2-1,TRBV6-5,CATSRGGAIDNEQFF
TRBJ2-7,TRBV29-1,CSVETTGSPYEQYF
TRBJ1-4,TRBV7-8,CASSSSTGVTTNEKLFF
TRBJ1-5,TRBV28,CASSPYNQPQHF
TRBJ2-2,TRBV5-1,CASSIAPTSPGTGELFF
TRBJ2-2,TRBV7-2,CASSKSSNTGELFF
TRBJ2-3,TRBV5-1,CASSLDGLPGDTQYF
TRBJ2-7,TRBV28,CASSLSGPLSYEQYF
TRBJ2-3,TRBV11-2,CASSLNRQGADTQYF
TRBJ1-1,TRBV5-1,CASSDGTDLNTEAFF
TRBJ2-7,TRBV5-4,CAGAIGGQGGYEQYF
TRBJ2-5,TRBV27,CASSLHRNQETQYF
TRBJ2-3,TRBV7-3,CASSSISTDTQYF
TRBJ1-2,TRBV28,CASSLARNSGYTF
TRBJ2-2,TRBV25-1,CASSRTSVGGELFF
TRBJ1-6,TRBV15,CATSRDNRRAGNSPLHF
TRBJ2-7,TRBV6-1,CASSEPIVYEQYF
TRBJ2-7,TRBV6-6,CASSSPGPTRLEQYF
TRBJ2-3,TRBV5-4,CASSLVGTADTQYF
TRBJ2-1,TRBV5-1,CASSGLAGGYNEQFF
TRBJ1-5,TRBV6-6,CASTPVGNSNQPQHF
TRBJ2-3,TRBV27,CASSLKAATDTQYF
TRBJ2-3,TRBV6-1,CASSEGGDWWGDTQYF
TRBJ2-1,TRBV29-1,CSVPHRTGSYNEQFF
.,TRBV28,CASSETSLNYEQYF
TRBJ2-7,TRBV6-5,CASSYSRTAYEQYF
TRBJ2-3,TRBV7-9,CASSFSSGSTDTQYF
TRBJ2-7,TRBV15,CATSSDSWSSYEQYF
TRBJ2-7,TRBV7-9,CASSRDREGYF
TRBJ2-1,TRBV11-2,CASKRSGLMDEQFF
TRBJ2-1,TRBV18,CASSPLAGEQFF
TRBJ2-7,TRBV12-5,CASGLVLSGRLLEQYF
TRBJ1-1,TRBV6-7,CASRRGGNTEAFF
TRBJ2-3,TRBV6-1,CASFIADTQYF
.,TRBV28,CASSQAGAPTYEQYF
TRBJ2-1,TRBV27,CASSPGQKLYNEQFF
TRBJ2-5,TRBV18,CASSWESNAETQYF
TRBJ2-3,TRBV25-1,CASSRQGDFTDTQYF
TRBJ2-7,TRBV28,CASSFTYYEQYF
TRBJ2-3,TRBV28,CASRTGGSSDTQYF
TRBJ2-1,TRBV9,CASSISSASSYNEQFF
TRBJ2-3,TRBV4-1,CASSQAHSTDTQYF
TRBJ2-7,TRBV28,CASSPTGGLAYEQYF